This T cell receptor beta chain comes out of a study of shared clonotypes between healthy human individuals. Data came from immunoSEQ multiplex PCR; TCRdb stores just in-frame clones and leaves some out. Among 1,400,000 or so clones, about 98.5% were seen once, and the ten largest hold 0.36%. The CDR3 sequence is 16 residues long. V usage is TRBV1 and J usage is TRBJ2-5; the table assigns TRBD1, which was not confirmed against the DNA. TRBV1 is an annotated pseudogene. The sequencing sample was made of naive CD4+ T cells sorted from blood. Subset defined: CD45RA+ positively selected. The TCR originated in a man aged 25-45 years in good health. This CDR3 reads CTSSQTPRTGGETQYF. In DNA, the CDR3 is TGCACCAGCAGCCAAACCCCCCGGACAGGGGGAGAGACCCAGTACTTC.